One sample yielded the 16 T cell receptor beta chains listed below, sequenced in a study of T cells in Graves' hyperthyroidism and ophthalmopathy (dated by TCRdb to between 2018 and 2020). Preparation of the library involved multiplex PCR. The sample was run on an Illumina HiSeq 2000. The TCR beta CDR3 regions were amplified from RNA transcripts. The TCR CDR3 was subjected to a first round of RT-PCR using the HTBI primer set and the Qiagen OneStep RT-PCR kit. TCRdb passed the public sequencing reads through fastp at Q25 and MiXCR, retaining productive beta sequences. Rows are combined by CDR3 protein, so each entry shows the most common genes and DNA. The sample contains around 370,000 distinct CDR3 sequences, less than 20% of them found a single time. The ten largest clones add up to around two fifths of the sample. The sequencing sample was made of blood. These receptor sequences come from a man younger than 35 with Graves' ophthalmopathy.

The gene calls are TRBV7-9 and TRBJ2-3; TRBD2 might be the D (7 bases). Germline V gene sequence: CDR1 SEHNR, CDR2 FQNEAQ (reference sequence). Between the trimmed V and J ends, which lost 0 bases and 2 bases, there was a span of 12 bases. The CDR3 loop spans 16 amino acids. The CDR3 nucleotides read TGTGCCAGCAGCTTAGCCGGGGGGCTCCCCACAGATACGCAGTATTTT. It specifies CASSLAGGLPTDTQYF.

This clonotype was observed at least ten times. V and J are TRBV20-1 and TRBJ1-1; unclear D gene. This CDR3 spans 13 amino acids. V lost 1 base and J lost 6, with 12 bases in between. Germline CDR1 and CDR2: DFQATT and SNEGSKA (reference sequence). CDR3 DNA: TGCAGTGCTAGAGGGGGTACGGGCCCTGAAGCTTTCTTT. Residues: CSARGGTGPEAFF.

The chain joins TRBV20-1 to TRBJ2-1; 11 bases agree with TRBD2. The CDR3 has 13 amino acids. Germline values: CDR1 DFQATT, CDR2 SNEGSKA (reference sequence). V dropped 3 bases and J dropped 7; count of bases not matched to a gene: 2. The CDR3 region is CSASSGGGNEQFF. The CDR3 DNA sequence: TGCAGTGCTAGTAGCGGGGGGGGAAATGAGCAGTTCTTC.

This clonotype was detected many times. CDR3 in amino acids: CSAPRTLNTEAFF. The CDR3 nucleotides are TGCAGTGCTCCTCGGACATTGAACACTGAAGCTTTCTTT. The J gene is TRBJ1-1, the V gene TRBV20-1; perhaps TRBD1 as D (5 bases). The CDR3 covers 13 residues. V was shortened by 5 bases and J by 0 bases, with 10 bases between the two germline ends. CDR1 is DFQATT, CDR2 SNEGSKA, per germline (reference sequence).

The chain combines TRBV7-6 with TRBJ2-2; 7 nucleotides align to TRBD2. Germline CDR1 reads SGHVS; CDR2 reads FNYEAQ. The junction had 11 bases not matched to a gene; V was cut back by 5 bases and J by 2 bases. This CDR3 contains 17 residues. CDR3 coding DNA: TGTGCCAGCAGCCACCGGTCAGGCGGGGGTAACACCGGGGAGCTGTTTTTT. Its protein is CASSHRSGGGNTGELFF.

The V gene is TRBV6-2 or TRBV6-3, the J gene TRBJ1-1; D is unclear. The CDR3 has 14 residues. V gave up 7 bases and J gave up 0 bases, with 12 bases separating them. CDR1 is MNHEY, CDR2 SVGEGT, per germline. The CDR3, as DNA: TGTGCCAGCATATCGGGCCCTTTGAACACTGAAGCTTTCTTT. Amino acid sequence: CASISGPLNTEAFF.

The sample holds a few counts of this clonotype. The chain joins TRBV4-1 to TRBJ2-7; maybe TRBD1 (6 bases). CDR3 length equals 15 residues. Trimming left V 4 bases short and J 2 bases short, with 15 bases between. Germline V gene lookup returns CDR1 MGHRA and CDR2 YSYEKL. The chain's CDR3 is CASSLDRQETYEQYF. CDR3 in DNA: TGCGCCAGCAGCCTCGACAGGCAAGAGACCTACGAGCAGTACTTC.

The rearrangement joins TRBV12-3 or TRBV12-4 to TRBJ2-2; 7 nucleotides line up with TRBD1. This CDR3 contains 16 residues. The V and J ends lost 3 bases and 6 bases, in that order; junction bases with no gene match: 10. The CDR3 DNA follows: TGTGCCAGCAGTTTTAAGCAGGGGGATAACGCCGGGGAGCTGTTTTTT. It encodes CASSFKQGDNAGELFF.

The DNA of the CDR3 is TGTGCCAGCAGCGGTTTGAACAGGGAGTCGGCGATTTGTCAGCCCCAGCATTTT. This codes for CASSGLNRESAICQPQHF. This rearrangement joins TRBV5-6 to TRBJ1-5, with TRBD1 as a possible D gene (6 bases). V lost 4 bases and J lost 6, with 26 bases in between. Germline CDR1 reads SGHDT; CDR2 reads YYEEEE. The CDR3 sequence is 18 residues long.

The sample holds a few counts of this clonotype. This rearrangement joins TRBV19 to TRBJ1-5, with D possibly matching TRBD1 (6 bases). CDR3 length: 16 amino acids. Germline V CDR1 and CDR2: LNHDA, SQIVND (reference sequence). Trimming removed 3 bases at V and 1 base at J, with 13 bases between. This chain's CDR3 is CASSMEGGFSNQPQHF. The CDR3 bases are TGTGCCAGTAGTATGGAAGGGGGGTTCAGCAATCAGCCCCAGCATTTT.

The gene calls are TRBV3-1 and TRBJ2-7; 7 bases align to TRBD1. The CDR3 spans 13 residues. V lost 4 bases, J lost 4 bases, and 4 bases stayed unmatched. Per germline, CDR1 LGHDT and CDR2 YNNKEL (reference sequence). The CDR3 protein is CASSLGQEYEQYF. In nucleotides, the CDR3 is TGTGCCAGCAGCCTCGGACAGGAATACGAGCAGTACTTC.

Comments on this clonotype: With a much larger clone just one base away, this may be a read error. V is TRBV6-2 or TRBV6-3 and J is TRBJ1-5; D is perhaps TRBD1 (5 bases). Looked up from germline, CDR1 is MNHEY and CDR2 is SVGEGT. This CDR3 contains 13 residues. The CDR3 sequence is CTSRAPPNQPQHF. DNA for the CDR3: TGTACCAGCAGGGCCCCTCCCAATCAGCCCCAGCATTTT.

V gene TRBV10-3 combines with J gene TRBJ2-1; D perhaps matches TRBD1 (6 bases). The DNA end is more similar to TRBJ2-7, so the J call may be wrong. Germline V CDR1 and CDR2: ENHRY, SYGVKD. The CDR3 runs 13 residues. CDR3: CATWDTSYNEQYF. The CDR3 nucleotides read TGTGCCACCTGGGACACCTCCTACAATGAGCAGTACTTC.

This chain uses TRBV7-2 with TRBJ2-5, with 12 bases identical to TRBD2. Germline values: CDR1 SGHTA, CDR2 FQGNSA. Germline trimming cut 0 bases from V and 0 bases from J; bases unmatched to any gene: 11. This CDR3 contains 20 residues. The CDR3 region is CASSLAGYLAGGGNQETQYF. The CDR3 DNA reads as TGTGCCAGCAGCTTAGCAGGTTACCTAGCGGGGGGGGGTAACCAAGAGACCCAGTACTTC.

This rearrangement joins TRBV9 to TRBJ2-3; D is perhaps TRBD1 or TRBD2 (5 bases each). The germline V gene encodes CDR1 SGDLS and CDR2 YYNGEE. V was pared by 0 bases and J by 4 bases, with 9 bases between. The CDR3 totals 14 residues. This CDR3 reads CASSVGLGADTQYF. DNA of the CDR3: TGTGCCAGCAGCGTAGGGTTGGGGGCAGATACGCAGTATTTT.

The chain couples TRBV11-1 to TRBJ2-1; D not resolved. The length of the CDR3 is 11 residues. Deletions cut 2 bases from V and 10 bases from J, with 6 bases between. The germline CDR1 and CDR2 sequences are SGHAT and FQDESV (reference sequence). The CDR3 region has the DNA TGTGCCAGCAGCTTAATAAGGGAGCAGTTCTTC. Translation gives CASSLIREQFF.